A selection of T cell receptor beta chains follows, all from one sample in a study of blood T cell repertoires in COVID-19. Clones were sequenced by immunoSEQ multiplex PCR, and TCRdb holds only the in-frame ones, with some missing. This table has about 140,000 clones, about 82% appearing once. Specimen: peripheral blood. The receptors were sampled from a woman aged 55-69 years with acute or convalescent COVID-19. CDR3s include the opening cysteine and the closing phenylalanine or tryptophan. A D gene is named only where the DNA matches it firmly. Clone sizes are given selectively: once, few, many, or a class where the clone is expanded.

-	TRBJ1-2	TRBV27	-	TGTGCCAGCAGTTTAAATTTTAGGTCGTGGGGCAGAGTGCTCTATGGCTACACCTTC	CASSLNFRSWGRVLYGYTF
many	TRBJ1-5	TRBV6-2/TRBV6-3	TRBD1	TGTGCCAGCAGTTGGACAGGGGGCAATCAGCCCCAGCATTTT	CASSWTGGNQPQHF
-	TRBJ2-1	TRBV4-3	TRBD2	TGCGCCAGCAGCCAAGAAGTTAGCGGGGGGGCCTACAATGAGCAGTTCTTC	CASSQEVSGGAYNEQFF
-	TRBJ2-3	TRBV5-1	TRBD2	TGCGCCAGCAGCTTGGGACTAGCCGTATTGTCGGATACGCAGTATTTT	CASSLGLAVLSDTQYF
-	TRBJ2-7	TRBV2	TRBD1	TGTGCCAGCAGTGTGGGGACAGCATACGAGCAGTACTTC	CASSVGTAYEQYF
-	TRBJ2-5	TRBV6-5	TRBD2	TGTGCCAGCAGCTCGCCGGGACTACTGTTCCGGTACTTC	CASSSPGLLFRYF
-	TRBJ2-2	TRBV4-3	-	TGCGCCAGCAGCCAAGAAATCGGGCTTGGGGGGACCGGGGAGCTGTTTTTT	CASSQEIGLGGTGELFF
many	TRBJ2-5	TRBV9	TRBD2	TGTGCCAGCAGCGTTTCTAGCGGGGGGGCCCAGTACTTC	CASSVSSGGAQYF
-	TRBJ2-3	TRBV7-2	TRBD2	TGTGCCAGCAGACAGGGACTAGTGAGGCCAGATACGCAGTATTTT	CASRQGLVRPDTQYF
-	TRBJ1-2	TRBV28	-	TGTGCCAGCAGCCCAAGGCAGGCTGGCCGCTACACCTTC	CASSPRQAGRYTF
once	TRBJ2-1	TRBV28	TRBD2	TGTGCCAGCAAACGAATTCCCGGGACTAGCGGGGGTCGTAAGCACAATGAGCAGTTCTTC	CASKRIPGTSGGRKHNEQFF
-	TRBJ2-4	TRBV11-3	-	TGTGCCAGCAGCTTAGATAGGATTATTGGAGTAGATAGAGGCAAAAACATTCAGTACTTC	CASSLDRIIGVDRGKNIQYF
-	TRBJ1-1	TRBV5-4	TRBD1	TGTGCCAGCAGCCGTACACCCAACCGAGGGGGCCAGGGCACTGAAGCTTTCTTT	CASSRTPNRGGQGTEAFF
-	TRBJ2-5	TRBV5-1	-	TGCGCCAGCAGCTCTTTGACAAACGCTCAGACCCAGTACTTC	CASSSLTNAQTQYF
-	TRBJ1-1	TRBV27	TRBD1	TGTGCCAGCAGCCGACAGGGGGCCGGGAGGAACACTGAAGCTTTCTTT	CASSRQGAGRNTEAFF
-	TRBJ2-5	TRBV5-1	TRBD1	TGCGCCAGCAGCTCGGGACAGGGCGTGTTCCAAGAGACCCAGTACTTC	CASSSGQGVFQETQYF
few	TRBJ1-3	TRBV7-2	-	TGTGCCAGCAGCTTATATGGAAACACCATATATTTT	CASSLYGNTIYF
-	TRBJ2-5	TRBV5-6	TRBD1	TGTGCCAGCAACCGGGACAGTCGACAAGAGACCCAGTACTTC	CASNRDSRQETQYF
-	TRBJ2-5	TRBV28	-	TGTGCCAGCAGTTTTCTAGGAGGTGAGACCCAGTACTTC	CASSFLGGETQYF
-	TRBJ2-5	TRBV6-1	TRBD1	TGTGCCAGCAGTGAAGTGCTAGGGGGCTGGGAGACCCAGTACTTC	CASSEVLGGWETQYF
once	TRBJ2-7	TRBV6-6	TRBD1	TGTGCCAGTACGACGACAGGGGGCGCCGGGGGCGAGCAGTACTTC	CASTTTGGAGGEQYF
-	TRBJ2-5	TRBV7-9	TRBD2	TGTGCCAGCAGCTTAGGTAGCGGGGCCGAGACCCAGTACTTC	CASSLGSGAETQYF
-	TRBJ2-7	TRBV5-1	-	TGCGCCAGCAGCTGGGTGACTGGCTCCTACGAGCAGTACTTC	CASSWVTGSYEQYF
-	TRBJ2-3	TRBV19	TRBD2	TGTGCCAGTAGCCCGGGAGCGGGGGGGATGAGCAATACGCAGTATTTT	CASSPGAGGMSNTQYF
-	TRBJ1-5	TRBV28	TRBD1	TGTGCCAGCCGATCCGGGACAGGGGGCACTAGCAATCAGCCCCAGCATTTT	CASRSGTGGTSNQPQHF
-	TRBJ1-2	TRBV28	-	TGTGCCAGCAGCCCTCGGTATGGCTACACCTTC	CASSPRYGYTF
-	TRBJ1-5	TRBV10-2	TRBD1	TGCGCCAGCAGGCCCCTGGACAGGGAGTGGAGGAGGGGCGATCAGCCCCAGCATTTT	CASRPLDREWRRGDQPQHF
-	TRBJ2-5	TRBV7-6	-	TGTGCCAGCAGCTTGGGGACACAGTACCAAGAGACCCAGTACTTC	CASSLGTQYQETQYF
-	TRBJ2-1	TRBV27	TRBD2	TGTGCCAGCAGTTTATCCGGAGGGAGGGTCTACAATGAGCAGTTCTTC	CASSLSGGRVYNEQFF
-	TRBJ1-1	TRBV24-1	TRBD1	TGTGCCACCAGTGATACAGGGGGAATAGCGAAGATGAACACTGAAGCTTTCTTT	CATSDTGGIAKMNTEAFF
once	TRBJ2-7	TRBV7-8	-	TGTGCCAGCAGCTTAGCGGTCAGCTCCTACGAGCAGTACTTC	CASSLAVSSYEQYF
-	TRBJ2-7	TRBV9	-	TGTGCCAGCAGCGTAGGTATCAGGGGGGTCTACGAGCAGTACTTC	CASSVGIRGVYEQYF
-	TRBJ2-6	TRBV6-6	-	TGTGCCAGCAGTTACCGGGGCTCTGGGGCCAACGTCCTGACTTTC	CASSYRGSGANVLTF
-	TRBJ1-2	TRBV14	-	TGTGCCAGCAGCCAAGATACCGTTGGTTCGGGCTATGGCTACACCTTC	CASSQDTVGSGYGYTF
-	TRBJ2-7	TRBV9	-	TGTGCCAGCAGCGCGCGATGGTCGAATTACGAGCAGTACTTC	CASSARWSNYEQYF
few	TRBJ1-5	TRBV28	-	TGTGCCAGCAGCTCTACAGGGAATAGCAATCAGCCCCAGCATTTT	CASSSTGNSNQPQHF
-	TRBJ2-3	TRBV5-6	TRBD2	TGTGCCAGCAGCGGACTAGCGGGGGGGCCCGTAGATACGCAGTATTTT	CASSGLAGGPVDTQYF
-	TRBJ1-6	TRBV15	TRBD1	TGTGCCACCAGCATGCCAAACAGGGGTAATTCACCCCTCCACTTT	CATSMPNRGNSPLHF
-	TRBJ2-1	TRBV7-7	TRBD2	TGTGCTAGCAGCCTCTCTAGCGGGGGGCTAAGCTCCTACAATGAGCAGTTCTTC	CASSLSSGGLSSYNEQFF
few	TRBJ2-4	TRBV11-3	-	TGTGCCAGCAGCTCCGATACGAGAGCCAAAAACATTCAGTACTTC	CASSSDTRAKNIQYF
-	TRBJ2-5	TRBV7-2	-	TGTGCCAGCAGCCCACAGGGCCCCAAGGAGACCCAGTACTTC	CASSPQGPKETQYF
-	TRBJ2-1	TRBV5-1	-	TGCGCCAGCAGCATATCGACAGGAGTGAAGTTCTTC	CASSISTGVKFF